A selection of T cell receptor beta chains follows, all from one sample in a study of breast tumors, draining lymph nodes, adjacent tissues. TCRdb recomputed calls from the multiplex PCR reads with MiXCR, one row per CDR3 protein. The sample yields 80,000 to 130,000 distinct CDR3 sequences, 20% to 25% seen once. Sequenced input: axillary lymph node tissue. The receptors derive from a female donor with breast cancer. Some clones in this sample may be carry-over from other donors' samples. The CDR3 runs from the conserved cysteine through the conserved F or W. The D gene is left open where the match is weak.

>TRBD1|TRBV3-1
CASSLGQVNNSPLHF
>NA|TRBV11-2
CASRPPGVSGNTIYF
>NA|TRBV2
CASSGDSYGYTF
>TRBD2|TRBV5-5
CASSSGLAGVQTQYF
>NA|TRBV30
CAWNFQGPSYEQYF
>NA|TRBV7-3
CASSRSEVRVTEAFF
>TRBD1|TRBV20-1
CSARQGAKIYEQYF
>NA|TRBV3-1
CASSQDVTPSYEQYF
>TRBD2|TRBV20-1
CSARQGGNTDTQYF
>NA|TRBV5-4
CASSPWTATIYGYTF
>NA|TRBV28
CASSLPGQNNEQFF
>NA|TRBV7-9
CASSLETHTQYF
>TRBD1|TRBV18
CASSTGTGIYEQYF
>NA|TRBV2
CASKTGVQGIGELFF
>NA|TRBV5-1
CASRLGTTEGGYTF
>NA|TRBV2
CASSEVGKGDNSPLHF
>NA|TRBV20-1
CSATQAVYNPSYEQYF
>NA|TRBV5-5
CASSLSGGAEAFF
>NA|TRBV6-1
CASSEQDRSGNTIYF
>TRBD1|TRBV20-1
CSASKTPGTGGSYYEQYF
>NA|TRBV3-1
CASSQRVGQSPIGTSGANVLTF
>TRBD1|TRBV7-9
CASSPGQGPSTGELFF
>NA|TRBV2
CASSLNGVSSPLHF
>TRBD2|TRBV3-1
CASSQEPLAGRNEQFF
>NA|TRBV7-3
CASSLGRVVDNEQFF
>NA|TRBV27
CASSLSGQVADTQYF
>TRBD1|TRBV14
CASSPLPGQGSSSPLHF
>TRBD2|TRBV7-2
CASSPGIAGSPPYF
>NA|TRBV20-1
CSARDSRGGLYGNTIYF
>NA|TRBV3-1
CASSITDTQYF
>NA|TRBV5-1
CASSTNTGSNTEAFF
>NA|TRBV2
CASSEIWGRSGNTIYF
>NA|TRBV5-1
CASSLGGAGNTIYF
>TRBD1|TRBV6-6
CASSYRDRGINTIYF
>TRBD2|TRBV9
CASSPSGTSSYNEQFF
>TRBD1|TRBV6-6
CASSHKGQGNQPQHF
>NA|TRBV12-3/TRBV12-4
CASSFGRRNTEAFF